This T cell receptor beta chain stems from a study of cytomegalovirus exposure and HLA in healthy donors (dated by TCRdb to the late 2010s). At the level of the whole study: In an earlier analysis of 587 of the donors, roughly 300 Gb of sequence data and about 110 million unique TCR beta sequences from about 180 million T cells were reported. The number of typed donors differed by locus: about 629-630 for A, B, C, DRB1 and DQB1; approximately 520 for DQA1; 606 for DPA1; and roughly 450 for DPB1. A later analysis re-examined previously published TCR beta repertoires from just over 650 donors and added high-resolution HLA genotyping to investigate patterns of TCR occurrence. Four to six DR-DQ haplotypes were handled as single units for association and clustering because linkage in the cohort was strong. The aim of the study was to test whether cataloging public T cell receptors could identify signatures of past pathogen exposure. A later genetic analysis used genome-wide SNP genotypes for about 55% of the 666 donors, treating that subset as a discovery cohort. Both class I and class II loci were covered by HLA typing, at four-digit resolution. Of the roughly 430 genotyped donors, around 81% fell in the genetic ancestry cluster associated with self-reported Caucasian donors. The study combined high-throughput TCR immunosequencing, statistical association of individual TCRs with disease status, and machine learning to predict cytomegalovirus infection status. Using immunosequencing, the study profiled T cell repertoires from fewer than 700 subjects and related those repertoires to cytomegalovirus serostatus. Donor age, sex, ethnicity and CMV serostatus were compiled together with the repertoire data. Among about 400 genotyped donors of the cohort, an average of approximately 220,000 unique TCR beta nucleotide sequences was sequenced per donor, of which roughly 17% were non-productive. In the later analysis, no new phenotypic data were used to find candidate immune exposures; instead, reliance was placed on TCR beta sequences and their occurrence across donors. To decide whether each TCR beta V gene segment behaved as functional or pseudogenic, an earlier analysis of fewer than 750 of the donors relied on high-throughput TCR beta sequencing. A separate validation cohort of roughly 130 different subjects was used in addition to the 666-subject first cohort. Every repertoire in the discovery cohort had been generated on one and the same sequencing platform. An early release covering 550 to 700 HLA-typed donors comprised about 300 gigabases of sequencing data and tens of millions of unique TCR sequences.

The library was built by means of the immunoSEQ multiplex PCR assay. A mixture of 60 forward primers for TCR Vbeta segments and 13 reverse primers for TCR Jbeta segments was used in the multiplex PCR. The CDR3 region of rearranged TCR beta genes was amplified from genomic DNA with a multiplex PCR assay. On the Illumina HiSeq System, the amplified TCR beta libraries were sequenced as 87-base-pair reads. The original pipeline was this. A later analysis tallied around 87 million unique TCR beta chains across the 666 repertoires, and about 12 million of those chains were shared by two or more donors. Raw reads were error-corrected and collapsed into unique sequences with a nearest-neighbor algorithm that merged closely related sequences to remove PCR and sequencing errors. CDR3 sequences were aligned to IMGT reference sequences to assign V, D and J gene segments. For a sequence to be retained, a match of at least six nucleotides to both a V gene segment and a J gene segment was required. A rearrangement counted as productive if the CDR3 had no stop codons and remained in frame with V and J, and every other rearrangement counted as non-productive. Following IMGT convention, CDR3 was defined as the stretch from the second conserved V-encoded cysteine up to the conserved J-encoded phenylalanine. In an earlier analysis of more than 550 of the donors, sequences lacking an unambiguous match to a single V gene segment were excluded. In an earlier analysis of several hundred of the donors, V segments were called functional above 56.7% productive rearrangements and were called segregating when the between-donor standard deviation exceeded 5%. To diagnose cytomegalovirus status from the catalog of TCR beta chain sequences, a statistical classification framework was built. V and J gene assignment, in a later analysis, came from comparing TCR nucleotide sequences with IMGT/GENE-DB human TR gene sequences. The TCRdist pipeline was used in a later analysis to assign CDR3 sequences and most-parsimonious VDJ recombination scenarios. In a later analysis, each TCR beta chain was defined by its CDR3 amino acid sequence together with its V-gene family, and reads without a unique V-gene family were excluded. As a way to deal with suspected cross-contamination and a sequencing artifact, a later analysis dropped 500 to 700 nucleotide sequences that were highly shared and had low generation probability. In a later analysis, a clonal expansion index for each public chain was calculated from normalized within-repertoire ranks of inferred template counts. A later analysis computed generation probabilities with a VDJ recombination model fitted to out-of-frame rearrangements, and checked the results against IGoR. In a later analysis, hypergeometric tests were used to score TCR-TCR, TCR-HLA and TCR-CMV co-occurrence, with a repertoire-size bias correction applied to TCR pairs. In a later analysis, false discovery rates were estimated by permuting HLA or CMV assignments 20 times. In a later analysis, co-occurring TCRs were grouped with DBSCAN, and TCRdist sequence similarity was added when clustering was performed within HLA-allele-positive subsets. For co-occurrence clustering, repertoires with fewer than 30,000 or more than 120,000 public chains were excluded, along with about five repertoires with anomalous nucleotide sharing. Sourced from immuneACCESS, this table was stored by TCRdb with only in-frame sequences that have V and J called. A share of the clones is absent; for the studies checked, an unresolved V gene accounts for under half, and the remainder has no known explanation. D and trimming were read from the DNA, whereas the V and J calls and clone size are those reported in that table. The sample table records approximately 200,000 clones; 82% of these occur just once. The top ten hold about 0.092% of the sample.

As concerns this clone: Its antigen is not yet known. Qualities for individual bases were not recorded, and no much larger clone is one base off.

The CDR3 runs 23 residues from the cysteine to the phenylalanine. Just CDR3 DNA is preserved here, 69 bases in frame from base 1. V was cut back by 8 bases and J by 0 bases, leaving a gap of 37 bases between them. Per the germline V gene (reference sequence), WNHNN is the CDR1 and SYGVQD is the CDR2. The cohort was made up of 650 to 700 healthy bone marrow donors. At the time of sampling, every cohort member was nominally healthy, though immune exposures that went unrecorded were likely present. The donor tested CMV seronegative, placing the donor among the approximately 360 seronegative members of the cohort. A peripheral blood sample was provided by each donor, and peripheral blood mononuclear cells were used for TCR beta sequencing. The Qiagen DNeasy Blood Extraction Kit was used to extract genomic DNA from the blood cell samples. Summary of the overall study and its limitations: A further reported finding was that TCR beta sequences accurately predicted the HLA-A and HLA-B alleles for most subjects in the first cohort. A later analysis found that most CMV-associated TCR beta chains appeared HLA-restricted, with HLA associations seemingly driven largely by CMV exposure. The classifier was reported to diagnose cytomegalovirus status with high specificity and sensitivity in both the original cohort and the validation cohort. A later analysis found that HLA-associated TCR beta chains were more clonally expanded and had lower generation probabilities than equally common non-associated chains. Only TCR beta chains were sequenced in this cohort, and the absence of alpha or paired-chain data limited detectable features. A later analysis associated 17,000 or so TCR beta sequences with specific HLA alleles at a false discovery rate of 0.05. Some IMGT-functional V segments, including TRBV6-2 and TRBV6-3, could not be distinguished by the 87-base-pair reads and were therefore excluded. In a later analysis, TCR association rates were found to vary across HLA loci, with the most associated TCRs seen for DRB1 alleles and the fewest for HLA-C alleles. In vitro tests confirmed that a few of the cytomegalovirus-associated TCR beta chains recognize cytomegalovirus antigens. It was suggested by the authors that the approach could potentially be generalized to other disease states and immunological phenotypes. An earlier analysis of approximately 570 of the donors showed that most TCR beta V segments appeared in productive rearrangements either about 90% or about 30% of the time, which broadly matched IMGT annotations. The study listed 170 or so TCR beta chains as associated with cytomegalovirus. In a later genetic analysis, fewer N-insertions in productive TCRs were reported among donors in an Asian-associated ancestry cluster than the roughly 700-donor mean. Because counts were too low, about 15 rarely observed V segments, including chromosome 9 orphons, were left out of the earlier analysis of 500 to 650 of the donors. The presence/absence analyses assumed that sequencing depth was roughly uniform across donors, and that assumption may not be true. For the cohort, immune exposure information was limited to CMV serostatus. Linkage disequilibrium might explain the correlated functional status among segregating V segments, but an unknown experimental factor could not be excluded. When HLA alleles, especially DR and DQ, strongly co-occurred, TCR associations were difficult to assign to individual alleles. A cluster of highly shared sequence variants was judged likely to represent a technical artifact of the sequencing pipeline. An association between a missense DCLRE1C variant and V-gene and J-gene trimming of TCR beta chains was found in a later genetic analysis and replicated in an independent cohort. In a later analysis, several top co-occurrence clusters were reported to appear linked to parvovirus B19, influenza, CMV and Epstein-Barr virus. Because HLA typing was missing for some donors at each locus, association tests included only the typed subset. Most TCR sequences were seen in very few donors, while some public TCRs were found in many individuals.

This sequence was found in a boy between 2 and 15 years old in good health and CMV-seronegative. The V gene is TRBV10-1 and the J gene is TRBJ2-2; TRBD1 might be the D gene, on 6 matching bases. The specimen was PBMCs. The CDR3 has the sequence CASPMSTQQGLQPLLTNTGELFF. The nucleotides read TGCGCCAGCCCAATGTCAACACAACAGGGTTTACAACCCCTTCTTACGAACACCGGGGAGCTGTTTTTT.